These T cell receptor beta chains were read from a single sample in a study of T cell responses to AZD1222 COVID-19 vaccine. This table comes from immunoSEQ multiplex PCR, and its TCRdb copy is limited to in-frame clones, with some not included. In the table there are tens of thousands of clones, about 89% of which are singletons. The material was peripheral blood, obtained on day 0 of MenACWY control vaccination. Receptor source: an adult in good health. The CDR3 runs from the conserved cysteine through the conserved F or W.

v_call	j_call	cdr3_aa
TRBV29-1	TRBJ2-1	CSVVQGGYNEQFF
TRBV7-2	TRBJ2-3	CASSLLQGSGDTQYF
TRBV19	TRBJ2-1	CASSEQGATPEQFF
TRBV24-1	TRBJ2-2	CATSDTTGPGELFF
TRBV5-1	TRBJ2-3	CASSDSGRLADTQYF
TRBV6-4	TRBJ2-1	CASSALAGGHEQFF
TRBV6-4	TRBJ2-3	CASSRDSGGDTQYF
TRBV11-2	TRBJ2-1	CASSAGRGGEQFF
TRBV5-8	TRBJ2-6	CASSLALSGANVLTF
TRBV6-1	TRBJ1-3	CASSDRTIGNTIYF
TRBV18	TRBJ2-7	CASSGPGQGYYEQYF
TRBV6-5	TRBJ1-2	CASNFGTGEDGYTF
TRBV10-3	TRBJ2-1	CAIRVQGGNEQFF
TRBV19	TRBJ2-7	CASSMGSGRFYEQYF
TRBV28	TRBJ1-1	CASSEGGTEAFF
TRBV19	TRBJ2-5	CASLDPGQGLETQYF
TRBV27	TRBJ2-1	CATQGYNEQFF
TRBV24-1	TRBJ2-2	CATSETTNSNTGELFF
TRBV7-9	TRBJ1-2	CASSSGDGYTF
TRBV4-3	TRBJ1-4	CASSQEHSATNEKLFF
TRBV20-1	TRBJ1-6	CSAPKGQVLHF
TRBV27	TRBJ1-1	CASSFARGAEAFF
TRBV5-1	TRBJ2-7	CASSFAGSAEQYF
TRBV5-1	TRBJ2-5	CASSAGLADETQYF
TRBV10-1	TRBJ1-1	CASSPDRGGTEAFF
TRBV11-2	TRBJ1-5	CASSLQGSQPQHF
TRBV30	TRBJ1-6	CACRPRGQAGNSPLHF
TRBV2	TRBJ1-1	CASSEGALEAFF
TRBV3-1/TRBV3-2	TRBJ1-2	CASRRDSPTNYGYTF
TRBV19	TRBJ1-1	CASEDRGASEAFF
TRBV30	TRBJ1-2	CAWSTGVFGYTF
TRBV9	TRBJ2-1	CASSVGLKYSYNEQFF
TRBV27	TRBJ1-5	CASSLPGPNQPQHF
TRBV11-2	TRBJ2-7	CASSLDRTSYEQYF
TRBV28	TRBJ1-5	CASSPTAGYNQPQHF